These 30 T cell receptor beta chains were all obtained from the same sample, sequenced in a study of response to subunit inactivated influenza vaccine. TCRdb ran MiXCR on the RT-PCR reads and lists one entry per CDR3 protein. This table has hundreds of thousands of distinct CDR3 sequences, about 15% appearing once. The sequencing used CD4+ T cells sorted from PBMCs, collected less than 25 months after vaccination. The source is a man between 50 and 75 years old who received an inactivated influenza vaccine.

A few counts support this clonotype. V is TRBV25-1 and J is TRBJ1-2; D may be TRBD1 (6 bases). Germline V lookup: CDR1 MGHDK, CDR2 SYGVNS. The CDR3 is made up of 13 amino acids. The V gene lost 4 bases and the J gene lost 4 bases, with 10 bases spanning the gap. The DNA of the CDR3 is TGTGCCAGCAGTGCGAGGGACATCTATGGCTACACCTTC. The encoded protein is CASSARDIYGYTF.

This clonotype was seen a handful of times. The V gene is TRBV11-2, the J gene TRBJ2-5; no definite D call. CDR1 is SGHAT and CDR2 is FQNNGV in the germline V gene. The CDR3 runs to 12 residues. V lost 2 bases, J lost 5 bases, and 6 bases lay in between. CDR3 residues: CASSLYTETQYF. The CDR3 DNA follows: TGTGCCAGCAGCTTATATACGGAGACCCAGTACTTC.

This clonotype was recorded at least ten times. CDR3 sequence (DNA): TGCAGTGCCCAAGGCCATAGCACAGATACGCAGTATTTT. This translates into CSAQGHSTDTQYF. V is TRBV20-1 and J is TRBJ2-3; no clear D gene. The CDR3 contains 13 residues. V was shortened by 6 bases and J by 0 bases, with 10 bases between the two germline ends. Germline CDR1 and CDR2: DFQATT and SNEGSKA (reference sequence).

This clonotype turned up a few times. This chain uses TRBV6-1 with TRBJ2-4; possibly TRBD2 for D (5 bases). The germline CDR1 and CDR2 sequences are MNHNS and SASEGT. The CDR3 spans 12 residues. V lost 11 bases and J lost 8, with 16 bases in between. CDR3 DNA sequence: TGTGCCGGCCAGGACTCGGCTGACATTCAGTACTTC. Encoded protein: CAGQDSADIQYF.

This clonotype was seen only a few times. The chain links TRBV9 to TRBJ1-2; perhaps TRBD1 as D (6 bases). V was shortened by 0 bases and J by 5 bases, with 14 bases between the two germline ends. The CDR3 has 15 amino acids. CDR1 is SGDLS and CDR2 is YYNGEE in the germline V gene. CDR3 protein: CASSVATGDNYGYTF. The DNA of the CDR3 is TGTGCCAGCAGCGTAGCTACTGGGGACAATTATGGCTACACCTTC.

This clonotype came up many times. The chain combines TRBV2 with TRBJ2-3; tentatively, D is TRBD1 or TRBD2 (6 bases each). Trimming cost V 4 bases and J 5 bases, with 16 bases left between them. Germline lookup yields CDR1 SNHLY and CDR2 FYNNEI. The length of the CDR3 is 15 residues. The CDR3 reads CASSAGRTAGDTQYF. The CDR3 DNA sequence: TGTGCCAGCAGTGCCGGGCGGACAGCGGGAGATACGCAGTATTTT.

V is TRBV29-1 and J is TRBJ2-7; 10 bases are shared with TRBD2. Trimming at V came to 5 bases and at J to 4 bases, leaving 5 bases not matched to a gene. The germline V gene encodes CDR1 SQVTM and CDR2 ANQGSEA. The CDR3 spans 13 residues. This CDR3 is CSVKLAGPYEQYF. DNA of the CDR3: TGCAGCGTTAAACTAGCGGGACCTTACGAGCAGTACTTC.

This chain connects TRBV7-8 to TRBJ1-6; TRBD1 matches at 8 bases. Looked up from germline, CDR1 is SGHVS and CDR2 is FQNEAQ. Trimming took 5 bases from V and 4 from J; bases not matched to a gene: 7. The CDR3 contains 16 residues. CDR3 nucleotide sequence: TGTGCCAGCAGCCACGGGGACAGGCTTTATAATTCACCCCTCCACTTT. Protein sequence: CASSHGDRLYNSPLHF.

This chain connects TRBV20-1 to TRBJ1-1; perhaps TRBD1 as D (5 bases). Per the germline V gene, CDR1 is DFQATT and CDR2 is SNEGSKA (reference sequence). The CDR3 is made up of 13 amino acids. The V end lost 5 bases, the J end lost 4 bases, and 14 bases lay between the germline ends. The CDR3 DNA follows: TGCAGTGCTCCGCCAGGGATAAGCACTGAAGCTTTCTTT. Amino acid sequence: CSAPPGISTEAFF.

The sample holds a few counts of this clonotype. Written as DNA, the CDR3 is TGTGCCAGCAGCCCGGGACTAAGAGTCTCCTACGAGCAGTACTTC. Its translation is CASSPGLRVSYEQYF. The genes are TRBV28 and TRBJ2-7; TRBD2 matches 7 bases. Germline lookup yields CDR1 MDHEN and CDR2 SYDVKM. V lost 6 bases and J lost 0; bases outside the gene matches: 8. This CDR3 comprises 15 residues.

Comments on this clonotype: A much larger clone sits a single nucleotide away, making a read error possible. This chain joins TRBV4-3 and TRBJ2-1; perhaps TRBD1 as D (5 bases). The CDR3 runs 14 residues. The germline CDR1 and CDR2 sequences are LGHNA and YSLEER. The chain's CDR3 is CAGSQTARDNEQFF. CDR3 DNA sequence: TGCGCCGGCAGCCAAACCGCCAGGGACAATGAGCAGTTCTTC.

The chain joins TRBV5-1 to TRBJ2-2; no definite D call. Germline lookup yields CDR1 SGHRS and CDR2 YFSETQ. Deletions cut 1 base from V and 0 bases from J, with 7 bases between. This CDR3 has 15 residues. CDR3: CASSLTVANTGELFF. The CDR3 DNA sequence: TGCGCCAGCAGCTTGACCGTAGCGAACACCGGGGAGCTGTTTTTT.

This clonotype was recorded a few times. J is TRBJ2-7 and V is TRBV3-1; 7 nucleotides agree with TRBD1. The junction had 4 bases not matched to a gene; V was cut back by 2 bases and J by 3 bases. Germline V gives CDR1 LGHDT, CDR2 YNNKEL (reference sequence). This CDR3 region has 14 residues. The CDR3 DNA reads as TGTGCCAGCAGCCAAAGACAGGGCGGCTACGAGCAGTACTTC. Protein sequence: CASSQRQGGYEQYF.

A few counts support this clonotype. The chain uses TRBV6-2 or TRBV6-3 and TRBJ2-7; TRBD1 matches at 8 bases. The CDR3 runs 16 residues. V shed 6 bases and J 0 bases; nucleotides not matched to a gene: 10. Germline values: CDR1 MNHEY, CDR2 SVGEGT. CDR3 region: CASRPGQGRGSYEQYF. Written as DNA, the CDR3 is TGTGCCAGCAGACCCGGACAGGGACGAGGCTCCTACGAGCAGTACTTC.

This clonotype turned up a few times. V is TRBV7-3 and J is TRBJ2-5; D remains ambiguous. The CDR3 loop spans 13 amino acids. Germline V gene lookup returns CDR1 SGHTA and CDR2 FQGTGA. Trimming removed 3 bases from V and 5 bases from J, with 10 bases in between. For the CDR3, the DNA is TGTGCCAGCAGCTTTTCCCCTCTTGAGACCCAGTACTTC. Translation: CASSFSPLETQYF.

This chain links TRBV15 with TRBJ1-1; D is ambiguous. Trimming removed 0 bases at V and 3 bases at J, with 11 bases between. This CDR3 has 15 amino acids. Germline V gives CDR1 LNHNV, CDR2 YYDKDF (reference sequence). CDR3 in DNA: TGTGCCACCAGCAGAGATCATAACCCGGACACTGAAGCTTTCTTT. Amino acid sequence: CATSRDHNPDTEAFF.

This clonotype was detected a few times. The CDR3 loop is CASSHPGEQFF. The DNA of the CDR3 is TGTGCCAGCAGCCACCCCGGGGAGCAGTTCTTC. This sequence joins TRBV3-1 and TRBJ2-1; D gene unclear. V was pared by 3 bases and J by 10 bases, with 7 bases between. This CDR3 contains 11 residues. CDR1 LGHDT and CDR2 YNNKEL come from the germline V gene (reference sequence).

This clonotype was seen at least ten times. This rearrangement joins TRBV10-3 to TRBJ2-3, with 8 positions matching TRBD2. Per germline, CDR1 ENHRY and CDR2 SYGVKD. J lost 4 bases, V lost 4 bases, and 4 bases had no gene match. The CDR3 sequence is 14 residues long. The CDR3 loop is CAISVRGDPDTQYF. The CDR3 DNA sequence: TGTGCCATCAGTGTGCGGGGGGATCCAGATACGCAGTATTTT.

This clonotype showed up just a few times. The chain combines TRBV10-3 with TRBJ2-5, with 9 bases matching TRBD1. Germline V gene lookup returns CDR1 ENHRY and CDR2 SYGVKD. The CDR3 consists of 15 residues. With 10 bases clipped from V and 5 bases from J, the junction kept 14 bases outside the gene matches. The CDR3 reads CATIPGTGTIETQYF. DNA for the CDR3: TGTGCCACCATCCCTGGGACAGGGACGATCGAGACCCAGTACTTC.

This clonotype was seen a handful of times. The chain couples TRBV20-1 to TRBJ2-1; D tentatively fits TRBD1 or TRBD2 (5 bases each). Trimming left V 3 bases short and J 0 bases short, with 12 bases between. The CDR3 loop spans 15 amino acids. The germline V gene encodes CDR1 DFQATT and CDR2 SNEGSKA (reference sequence). This CDR3 is CSASVGAFSYNEQFF. The CDR3 DNA sequence: TGCAGTGCTAGCGTCGGGGCTTTCTCCTACAATGAGCAGTTCTTC.

The rearrangement joins TRBV25-1 to TRBJ2-7; no firm D call. Looked up from germline, CDR1 is MGHDK and CDR2 is SYGVNS. Trimming pared 2 bases from V and 0 bases from J, leaving 5 bases between. This CDR3 is 13 amino acids long. The CDR3 bases are TGTGCCAGCAGTGAACCGAGCTCCTACGAGCAGTACTTC. Amino acid sequence: CASSEPSSYEQYF.

The V call is TRBV28, the J call TRBJ1-2, with a tentative D call TRBD1 (6 bases). The germline V gene encodes CDR1 MDHEN and CDR2 SYDVKM. V lost 6 bases, J lost 8 bases, and 19 bases lay in between. CDR3 length: 14 amino acids. CDR3 nucleotide sequence: TGTGCCAGCAGCCCGGGACAAAAAACTGGAGGCTACACCTTC. Translating gives CASSPGQKTGGYTF.

The chain couples TRBV24-1 to TRBJ1-5, with TRBD1 as a possible D gene (6 bases). CDR1 and CDR2 (germline): KGHDR, SFDVKD. This CDR3 comprises 17 residues. V lost 2 bases to trimming and J lost 1 base, with 14 bases between them. The CDR3 region is CATSDSTGGRSNQPQHF. The CDR3, as DNA: TGTGCCACCAGTGATTCGACAGGCGGGAGGAGCAATCAGCCCCAGCATTTT.

The gene calls are TRBV6-2 or TRBV6-3 and TRBJ2-7, with 8 bases fitting TRBD2. After removal of 6 bases from V and 3 bases from J, the junction contained 7 bases not matched to a gene. The germline V gene encodes CDR1 MNHEY and CDR2 SVGEGT. The CDR3 covers 14 residues. CDR3 sequence reads: CASRIAGRVYEQYF. CDR3 DNA sequence: TGTGCCAGCAGGATAGCGGGAAGAGTCTACGAGCAGTACTTC.

This clonotype was recorded a few times. The chain employs TRBV27 and TRBJ2-5, with 8 bases that match TRBD1. V dropped 5 bases and J dropped 7; count of bases not matched to a gene: 12. CDR3 size: 15 residues. CDR1 is MNHEY, CDR2 SMNVEV, per germline (reference sequence). The CDR3 region has the DNA TGTGCCAGCAGTCCTGCCGGGGACAGGAAGGGGACCCAGTACTTC. It encodes CASSPAGDRKGTQYF.

In this sample, this clonotype turned up a few times. This chain joins TRBV3-1 and TRBJ1-5, with a tentative D call TRBD1 (5 bases). This CDR3 region has 14 residues. V lost 5 bases and J lost 2, with 10 bases in between. Germline-derived CDR1 and CDR2 are LGHDT and YNNKEL (reference sequence). In DNA, the CDR3 is TGTGCCAGCAGCACCACACAGGGCAATCAGCCCCAGCATTTT. This gives the protein CASSTTQGNQPQHF. Full variable domain (rest looked up from reference TRBV3-1 and TRBJ1-5): DTAVSQTPKYLVTQMGNDKSIKCEQNLGHDTMYWYKQDSKKFLKIMFSYNNKELIINETVPNRFSPKSPDKAHLNLHINSLELGDSAVYFCASSTTQGNQPQHFGDGTRLSIL.

The CDR3 region is CASSQEGDDTEAFF. CDR3 DNA sequence: TGTGCCAGCAGCCAAGAAGGAGATGACACTGAAGCTTTCTTT. This chain uses TRBV4-2 with TRBJ1-1; D is uncertain. Trimming removed 0 bases at V and 3 bases at J, with 8 bases between. CDR1 is LGHNA and CDR2 is YNFKEQ in the germline V gene. The CDR3 is 14 residues long.

V is TRBV10-3 and J is TRBJ1-2, with 7 bases identical to TRBD1. CDR1 ENHRY and CDR2 SYGVKD come from the germline V gene. This CDR3 has 14 residues. V shed 3 bases, J shed 2 bases, and the junction held 3 bases outside the gene matches. The CDR3 nucleotides read TGTGCCATCAGTGAACAGGGGCACAACTATGGCTACACCTTC. This encodes CAISEQGHNYGYTF.

Comments on this clonotype: A much larger clone lies one base from this, so it may be a read error. The chain couples TRBV4-2 to TRBJ2-7; D gene ambiguous. Per germline, CDR1 LGHNA and CDR2 YNFKEQ. The CDR3 covers 12 residues. With 0 bases removed from V and 2 bases from J, the gap between germline ends came to 2 bases. CDR3 DNA: TGTGCCAGCAGCCAAGATCCCTACGAGCAGTACTTC. Translated, it gives CASSQDPYEQYF.

V is TRBV6-5 and J is TRBJ1-6; the D gene is possibly TRBD1 (6 bases). Trimming took 2 bases from V and 9 from J, leaving 8 bases between them. The CDR3 totals 13 residues. Germline CDR1 reads MNHEY; CDR2 reads SVGAGI. In DNA form, the CDR3 reads TGTGCCAGCAGTTACGGGGGGCGTTCACCCCTCCACTTT. Protein product: CASSYGGRSPLHF.